This T cell receptor (beta chain) was sequenced in a study of Graves' ophthalmopathy and Graves' hyperthyroidism. Turning to the study itself: Peripheral blood was obtained at first diagnosis, ahead of any treatment.

Other autoimmune diseases, uncontrolled infections, pregnancy or lactation excluded patients from enrollment. Thyroid ultrasound, orbital computed tomography, TRAb, serum thyroxine and clinical symptoms formed the basis of diagnosis. The PBMCs used were ones drawn from approximately 10 ml of fresh peripheral blood. The table lists this clonotype with many counts. The sequenced template was RNA, covering the TCR beta CDR3 region. Investigators did first-round RT-PCR with HTBI primers, then second-round multiplex PCR. TCRdb recomputed calls from the multiplex PCR reads with MiXCR, one row per CDR3 protein. The sample holds about 400,000 distinct CDR3 sequences, approximately 20% seen once. The trim removed 1 base at V and 0 bases at J, leaving 3 bases unmatched. This CDR3 contains 15 residues. The germline V gene encodes CDR1 SGHRS and CDR2 YFSETQ.

The V call is TRBV5-1, the J call TRBJ2-7; 8 nucleotides agree with TRBD2. The clonotype originates from a young woman with Graves' ophthalmopathy. The sequencing input was peripheral blood. CDR3 amino acids: CASSLWREASYEQYF. DNA of the CDR3: TGCGCCAGCAGCTTGTGGCGGGAGGCCTCCTACGAGCAGTACTTC.